This passage covers 16 T cell receptor beta chains from one sample sequenced in a study of T cell repertoires in cytomegalovirus infection. These receptors have no identified antigens. TCRdb processed the reads anew with MiXCR; each CDR3 protein has one entry. The sample includes 640,000 or so distinct CDR3 sequences, around 35% of them seen just once. The material was cultured PBMCs, obtained from culture after CMV antigen stimulation. These receptors were taken from a human donor in good health (CMV status not recorded). Some clones in this sample may be carry-over from other donors' samples.

This clonotype was detected ten times or more. The rearrangement uses TRBV11-1 and TRBJ2-1; no reliable D call. CDR3 size: 14 residues. Per the germline V gene, CDR1 is SGHAT and CDR2 is FQDESV (reference sequence). V lost 6 bases and J lost 6, with 15 bases in between. The CDR3 loop reads CASRPVLSLNEQFF. In DNA form, the CDR3 reads TGTGCCAGCAGACCGGTTCTGAGCCTCAATGAGCAGTTCTTC.

This clonotype was recorded many times. The chain carries TRBV28 and TRBJ2-7, with D maybe TRBD1 (5 bases). This CDR3 is built from 15 residues. The germline CDR1 and CDR2 sequences are MDHEN and SYDVKM. The germline V and J ends were trimmed by 4 bases and 0 bases, with 13 bases remaining between them. The CDR3: CASSSQGGFSYEQYF. CDR3 coding DNA: TGTGCCAGCAGTTCCCAGGGTGGATTCTCCTACGAGCAGTACTTC.

This rearrangement joins TRBV4-1 to TRBJ2-5; tentatively, D is TRBD2 (5 bases). Trimming pared 0 bases from V and 1 base from J, leaving 18 bases between. Germline assignment: CDR1 MGHRA and CDR2 YSYEKL. This CDR3 is built from 18 residues. This CDR3 reads CASSQDPVEAGLQETQYF. The CDR3 DNA reads TGCGCCAGCAGCCAAGACCCCGTGGAGGCCGGCCTCCAAGAGACCCAGTACTTC.

This clonotype has a handful of counts. The gene calls are TRBV10-3 and TRBJ2-3; the match to TRBD2 covers 13 bases. Germline-derived CDR1 and CDR2 are ENHRY and SYGVKD. V lost 6 bases and J lost 5; bases outside the gene matches: 5. This CDR3 is built from 15 residues. CDR3 in amino acids: CAIRGTSGEGDTQYF. The CDR3 DNA is TGTGCCATCAGGGGGACTAGCGGGGAAGGAGATACGCAGTATTTT.

In its sample, this clonotype was seen a few times. The chain uses TRBV5-1 and TRBJ1-1; 10 nucleotides line up with TRBD1. Trimming cost V 4 bases and J 5 bases; bases outside gene matches: 8. Germline V gene lookup returns CDR1 SGHRS and CDR2 YFSETQ. CDR3 length equals 15 residues. The CDR3 DNA follows: TGCGCCAGCAGCCTACCGCCGGGACAGGGGACTGAAGCTTTCTTT. Translating gives CASSLPPGQGTEAFF.

The sample holds a few counts of this clonotype. The J gene is TRBJ2-1, the V gene TRBV10-3; D might be TRBD2 (5 bases). The CDR3 covers 16 residues. Trimming pared 4 bases from V and 0 bases from J, leaving 13 bases between. Germline V lookup: CDR1 ENHRY, CDR2 SYGVKD. The CDR3 loop reads CAISGKRPRSYNEQFF. CDR3 in DNA: TGTGCCATCAGTGGGAAGCGGCCCCGCTCCTACAATGAGCAGTTCTTC.

This clonotype was counted a few times. This chain joins TRBV7-9 and TRBJ1-2, with no clear D. V lost 5 bases and J lost 4, with 14 bases in between. The CDR3 runs 14 residues. Per germline, CDR1 SEHNR and CDR2 FQNEAQ (reference sequence). The CDR3 sequence: CASSLISASYGYTF. The CDR3 DNA reads as TGTGCCAGCAGCCTAATTTCGGCATCCTATGGCTACACCTTC.

The J gene is TRBJ2-5, the V gene TRBV20-1, with TRBD1 matching over 11 bases. This CDR3 comprises 15 residues. The ends lost 0 bases at V and 5 bases at J; junction bases unmatched: 5. Germline V CDR1 and CDR2: DFQATT, SNEGSKA (reference sequence). CDR3 residues: CSARDGQGAMETQYF. The CDR3 bases are TGCAGTGCTAGAGACGGACAGGGGGCGATGGAGACCCAGTACTTC.

This clonotype was counted only a few times. The chain joins TRBV7-2 to TRBJ2-1; D remains unclear. Trimming cost V 5 bases and J 8 bases, with 7 bases left between them. Germline CDR1 and CDR2: SGHTA and FQGNSA. The CDR3 totals 11 residues. The CDR3 nucleotides read TGTGCCAGCAGCCCCATGGATGAGCAGTTCTTC. It translates to CASSPMDEQFF.

This clonotype was picked up a small number of times. This rearrangement joins TRBV7-9 to TRBJ2-5; tentatively, D is TRBD1 (6 bases). CDR1 and CDR2 from the germline V gene are SEHNR and FQNEAQ (reference sequence). V dropped 3 bases and J dropped 3 bases, with 11 bases sitting between them. The CDR3 runs to 14 residues. CDR3 nucleotides: TGTGCCAGCAGCTTGGGGACATGGGAAGAGACCCAGTACTTC. It encodes CASSLGTWEETQYF.

The J gene is TRBJ1-4, the V gene TRBV12-3 or TRBV12-4; D perhaps matches TRBD1 (6 bases). The CDR3 is 18 amino acids. With 5 bases removed from V and 2 bases from J, the gap between germline ends came to 21 bases. The CDR3 DNA is TGTGCCAGCAGTCCTTCACGTGGGGGGCTGAGGACTAATGAAAAACTGTTTTTT. Its translation: CASSPSRGGLRTNEKLFF.

The chain carries TRBV7-2 and TRBJ1-2; D gene unclear. This CDR3 contains 14 residues. V gave up 6 bases and J gave up 5 bases, with 16 bases separating them. Germline assignment: CDR1 SGHTA and CDR2 FQGNSA. CDR3 nucleotide sequence: TGTGCCAGCAGGTCGCTGGGAGGCGGGTATGGCTACACCTTC. It translates to CASRSLGGGYGYTF.

The V gene is TRBV7-9, the J gene TRBJ1-3; D call uncertain. Germline V lookup: CDR1 SEHNR, CDR2 FQNEAQ (reference sequence). Trimming removed 4 bases from V and 8 bases from J, with 15 bases in between. The CDR3 length is 14 residues. CDR3 in amino acids: CASSSQDLADTIYF. CDR3 DNA sequence: TGTGCCAGCAGCTCTCAGGACCTCGCGGACACCATATATTTT.

The sample holds a few counts of this clonotype. The J gene is TRBJ2-5, the V gene TRBV7-8; D may be TRBD1 (6 bases). From germline, CDR1 is SGHVS and CDR2 FQNEAQ. V dropped 0 bases and J dropped 7 bases, with 15 bases sitting between them. The CDR3 runs 15 residues. This CDR3 reads CASSLAWGHSVTQYF. CDR3 nucleotide sequence: TGTGCCAGCAGCTTAGCTTGGGGGCATTCGGTGACCCAGTACTTC.

The rearrangement joins TRBV10-2 to TRBJ2-1; 12 bases map to TRBD2. V was clipped by 6 bases and J by 10 bases; unmatched bases: 10. This CDR3 is built from 15 residues. Germline-derived CDR1 and CDR2 are WSHSY and SAAADI. CDR3 protein: CASSDGLAGLWEQFF. In DNA form, the CDR3 reads TGCGCCAGCAGCGACGGACTAGCGGGACTTTGGGAGCAGTTCTTC.

This clonotype turned up a few times. The rearrangement joins TRBV7-8 to TRBJ2-3; D gene uncertain. There are 15 residues in the CDR3. The V and J ends lost 4 bases and 2 bases respectively, with 13 bases between them. Per germline, CDR1 SGHVS and CDR2 FQNEAQ. The CDR3 reads CASSSRRAYTDTQYF. CDR3 bases: TGTGCCAGCAGCTCCCGCCGGGCCTACACAGATACGCAGTATTTT.